This passage covers 19 T cell receptor beta chains from one sample sequenced in a study of T cell repertoires in cytomegalovirus infection. A single record per CDR3 protein comes from TCRdb applying MiXCR to the reads. The profile shows 150,000 to 200,000 distinct CDR3 sequences, roughly 19% of them singletons. The specimen sequenced was PBMCs. The origin of the receptors is a human donor in good health (CMV status not recorded). Some clones in this sample may be carry-over from other donors' samples.

This clonotype appeared a few times. The J gene is TRBJ2-5, the V gene TRBV5-6, with 10 bases identical to TRBD2. The CDR3 consists of 14 residues. V lost 0 bases and J lost 13; bases outside the gene matches: 9. CDR1 and CDR2 (germline): SGHDT, YYEEEE. CDR3 in amino acids: CASSLAGLAGVLYF. CDR3 nucleotide sequence: TGTGCCAGCAGCTTGGCCGGGCTAGCGGGGGTCTTGTACTTC.

This clonotype has at least ten counts. The chain recombines TRBV7-9 with TRBJ1-5, with D possibly TRBD1 on 6 matching bases. The CDR3 sequence is 17 residues long. V gave up 5 bases and J gave up 3 bases, with 20 bases separating them. The V gene's germline CDR1 is SEHNR and CDR2 FQNEAQ (reference sequence). The CDR3 coding sequence is TGTGCCAGCAGCGCGTCAGTTGAGGGGGAGGTCAATCAGCCCCAGCATTTT. Translating gives CASSASVEGEVNQPQHF.

This clonotype was counted only a few times. The chain is built from TRBV10-3 and TRBJ2-1; D is possibly TRBD1 or TRBD2 (5 bases each). The CDR3 is 15 residues long. The germline gives CDR1 ENHRY, CDR2 SYGVKD. The V end was cut by 6 bases, the J end by 7 bases, with 19 bases between. CDR3 in amino acids: CAIRAPGTSLNEQFF. Written as DNA, the CDR3 is TGTGCCATCAGGGCCCCAGGGACGAGTTTGAATGAGCAGTTCTTC.

At least ten counts were recorded for this clonotype. The chain links TRBV6-1 to TRBJ2-1; D is uncertain. The germline V gene has CDR1 MNHNS and CDR2 SASEGT. This CDR3 comprises 13 residues. V shed 4 bases and J shed 6 bases, with 10 bases lying between them. The CDR3: CASSGPTFNEQFF. DNA of the CDR3: TGTGCCAGCAGTGGACCGACTTTCAATGAGCAGTTCTTC.

In the case of this clonotype: A much bigger clone sits one base away, suggesting this may be a read error. The rearrangement joins TRBV7-9 to TRBJ2-7; D is tentatively TRBD1 or TRBD2 (5 bases each). The germline CDR1 and CDR2 sequences are SEHNR and FQNEAQ (reference sequence). The V end lost 2 bases, the J end lost 3 bases, and 17 bases lay between the germline ends. CDR3 length: 16 amino acids. The CDR3 DNA follows: TGTGCCAGCAGCTTATGGGAGCAGGGCTACTACTACGAGCAGTACTTC. Its translation: CASSLWEQGYYYEQYF.

The chain recombines TRBV11-3 with TRBJ2-4; no reliable D call. Germline V gene sequence: CDR1 SGHNT, CDR2 YENEEA. V gave up 4 bases and J gave up 10 bases, with 11 bases separating them. CDR3 length: 12 residues. The CDR3 DNA sequence: TGTGCCAGCAGCTCGTCTCTGGGGATTCAGTACTTC. Amino acid sequence: CASSSSLGIQYF.

There are many counts of this clonotype. V gene TRBV12-5 combines with J gene TRBJ1-1, with 8 bases identical to TRBD1. Germline V CDR1 and CDR2: LGHNT, FRNRAP. The CDR3 contains 15 residues. V gave up 5 bases and J gave up 6 bases; unmatched junction bases: 11. CDR3 protein: CASGERTGREAEAFF. CDR3 in DNA: TGTGCTAGTGGTGAACGGACAGGGCGAGAGGCTGAAGCTTTCTTT. Using reference TRBV12-5 and TRBJ1-1 for the parts outside the CDR3, the full variable domain is DARVTQTPRHKVTEMGQEVTMRCQPILGHNTVFWYRQTMMQGLELLAYFRNRAPLDDSGMPKDRFSAEMPDATLATLKIQPSEPRDSAVYFCASGERTGREAEAFFGQGTRLTVV.

The chain combines TRBV6-2 or TRBV6-3 with TRBJ2-4; possibly TRBD1 or TRBD2 for D (6 bases each). Germline V CDR1 and CDR2: MNHEY, SVGEGT. V dropped 4 bases and J dropped 6 bases, with 16 bases sitting between them. The CDR3 contains 15 residues. CDR3 loop: CASSFWGADGNIQYF. CDR3 nucleotide sequence: TGTGCCAGCAGTTTTTGGGGGGCCGATGGAAACATTCAGTACTTC.

The genes are TRBV5-1 and TRBJ1-4; D is uncertain. This CDR3 comprises 14 residues. With 5 bases removed from V and 0 bases from J, the gap between germline ends came to 8 bases. CDR1 is SGHRS and CDR2 is YFSETQ in the germline V gene. DNA for the CDR3: TGCGCCAGCAGTGCCAGCACAACTAATGAAAAACTGTTTTTT. It codes for CASSASTTNEKLFF.

The chain recombines TRBV27 with TRBJ1-6; TRBD1 aligns across 8 bases. The length of the CDR3 is 12 residues. V lost 5 bases to trimming and J lost 11 bases; unmatched junction nucleotides: 2. From germline, CDR1 is MNHEY and CDR2 SMNVEV (reference sequence). The CDR3 bases are TGTGCCAGCAGTGGACAGGGACCACCCCTCCACTTT. Protein product: CASSGQGPPLHF.

The chain carries TRBV12-3 or TRBV12-4 and TRBJ2-1; 7 nucleotides line up with TRBD2. Unmatched junction bases numbered 4, after V lost 2 bases and J lost 6 bases. The CDR3 covers 14 residues. The chain's CDR3 is CASSLIGGGNEQFF. CDR3 in DNA: TGTGCCAGCAGTTTAATTGGGGGGGGCAATGAGCAGTTCTTC.

This clonotype occurred a few times. The V gene is TRBV14, the J gene TRBJ1-1, with TRBD1 identical over 11 bases. J lost 5 bases, V lost 3 bases, and 2 bases had no gene match. This CDR3 region has 14 residues. The germline gives CDR1 SGHDN, CDR2 FVKESK. The CDR3, as DNA: TGTGCCAGCAGCCATGGGGACAGGGGGACTGAAGCTTTCTTT. Residues: CASSHGDRGTEAFF.

V is TRBV5-5 and J is TRBJ2-3; D might be TRBD2 (5 bases). Germline loops: CDR1 SGHKS, CDR2 YYEKEE (reference sequence). Trimming took 1 base from V and 1 from J, leaving 13 bases between them. The CDR3 runs 16 residues. CDR3 residues: CASSLNSGSRTDTQYF. The CDR3, as DNA: TGTGCCAGCAGCTTGAACAGCGGATCTCGCACAGATACGCAGTATTTT.

CDR3 protein: CASTTPTSRRHEQFF. The CDR3 DNA is TGTGCCAGCACAACGCCGACTAGTCGCCGGCATGAGCAGTTCTTC. The chain has TRBV6-2 or TRBV6-3 and TRBJ2-1; a possible D gene is TRBD2 (6 bases). The ends were cut back, 7 bases at V and 8 bases at J, with 21 bases in the middle. Looked up from germline, CDR1 is MNHEY and CDR2 is SVGEGT. This CDR3 is 15 amino acids long.

This clonotype came up many times. The chain recombines TRBV7-2 with TRBJ2-3; D remains unclear. Per germline, CDR1 SGHTA and CDR2 FQGNSA. Trimming pared 5 bases from V and 3 bases from J, leaving 15 bases between. The CDR3 contains 15 residues. This chain's CDR3 is CASSLDGGRTDTQYF. The CDR3 DNA follows: TGTGCCAGCAGCCTAGATGGCGGACGTACAGATACGCAGTATTTT.

This clonotype turned up a few times. This chain joins TRBV12-3 or TRBV12-4 and TRBJ1-1, with D possibly matching TRBD1 (6 bases). The V end was cut by 1 base, the J end by 2 bases, with 11 bases between. The CDR3 contains 15 residues. CDR3 region: CASSLDGGLNTEAFF. Here the CDR3 DNA reads TGTGCCAGCAGTTTAGACGGGGGGCTAAACACTGAAGCTTTCTTT.

The chain recombines TRBV20-1 with TRBJ2-5; 11 bases align to TRBD1. Germline V gene data show CDR1 as DFQATT and CDR2 as SNEGSKA (reference sequence). This CDR3 has 14 residues. Trimming removed 6 bases from V and 4 bases from J; junction bases left unmatched: 7. CDR3 loop: CSAKGQGERETQYF. Here the CDR3 DNA reads TGCAGTGCGAAGGGACAGGGGGAAAGAGAGACCCAGTACTTC.

The chain uses TRBV6-5 and TRBJ1-2; possible D gene TRBD1, 5 bases. CDR3 length: 14 amino acids. From germline, CDR1 is MNHEY and CDR2 SVGAGI. V lost 6 bases and J lost 10, with 21 bases in between. Here the CDR3 DNA reads TGTGCCAGCAGACCCTTTACAGGAATCCCCCTCTACACCTTC. Translating it yields CASRPFTGIPLYTF.

This clonotype occurred many times. The chain is built from TRBV12-3 or TRBV12-4 and TRBJ1-5; the match to TRBD1 covers 10 bases. The CDR3 consists of 18 residues. Trimming cost V 5 bases and J 2 bases; bases outside gene matches: 12. The CDR3 is CASSLAGTGARGNQPQHF. The CDR3 DNA reads TGTGCCAGCAGTCTGGCCGGGACAGGGGCACGCGGCAATCAGCCCCAGCATTTT.